This T cell receptor (beta chain) was observed in a study of T cells in localized non-small cell lung cancer. The protocol was immunoSEQ multiplex PCR, while the TCRdb copy is restricted to in-frame clones and leaves out a portion. The data contain roughly 36,000 clones, about 90% of them seen just once; the ten biggest clones take up 5.5% to 7%. The material was PBMCs, obtained before any cancer treatment. This receptor was obtained from a man between 40 and 70 years old with stage II lung adenocarcinoma.

CDR3 in amino acids: CASSEAGPEKLFF. The CDR3 DNA follows: TGTGCCAGCAGTGAGGCAGGCCCAGAAAAACTGTTTTTT. This sequence joins TRBV25-1 and TRBJ1-4; D ambiguous. This CDR3 region has 13 residues. Germline-derived CDR1 and CDR2 are MGHDK and SYGVNS. V lost 3 bases to trimming and J lost 8 bases, with 10 bases between them.